Listed below are T cell receptor beta chains from one sample, sequenced in a study of PD-1 blockade in classical Hodgkin lymphoma. The data were produced by immunoSEQ multiplex PCR, yet TCRdb's version contains in-frame clones alone and is incomplete. The sample yields 84,000 or so clones, 80% to 95% seen once. The sample here was peripheral blood mononuclear cells (PBMCs), taken before the second cycle of nivolumab. The receptors come from a human donor with classical Hodgkin lymphoma. The CDR3 runs from the conserved cysteine through the conserved F or W. Each record gives: clone size, D gene, J gene, V gene, CDR3 protein, CDR3 DNA. A D gene is named only where the DNA matches it firmly. A clone size is listed for some rows: how often the clone was seen (once, few, many), or a class if it is expanded.

size: -; D: -; J: TRBJ2-3; V: TRBV5-4; CDR3: CASSWGSGTDTQYF; DNA: TGTGCCAGCAGCTGGGGCAGCGGCACAGATACGCAGTATTTT
size: -; D: -; J: TRBJ2-5; V: TRBV19; CDR3: CASSIEFRGRETQYF; DNA: TGTGCCAGTAGTATAGAGTTCAGGGGCCGAGAGACCCAGTACTTC
size: -; D: TRBD2; J: TRBJ2-1; V: TRBV6-6; CDR3: CASTGGAGTYNEQFF; DNA: TGTGCCAGCACGGGGGGAGCGGGGACCTACAATGAGCAGTTCTTC
size: -; D: TRBD2; J: TRBJ2-7; V: TRBV18; CDR3: CASSPRASGSYEQYF; DNA: TGTGCCAGCTCACCACGGGCTAGCGGGAGCTACGAGCAGTACTTC
size: -; D: -; J: TRBJ1-5; V: TRBV18; CDR3: CASSPETGPNQPQHF; DNA: TGTGCCAGCTCACCCGAGACGGGACCCAATCAGCCCCAGCATTTT
size: -; D: TRBD2; J: TRBJ2-1; V: TRBV9; CDR3: CASSELAGPYNEQFF; DNA: TGTGCCAGCAGCGAACTAGCGGGTCCCTACAATGAGCAGTTCTTC
size: -; D: -; J: TRBJ1-1; V: TRBV11-2; CDR3: CASSQDRWSTEAFF; DNA: TGTGCCAGCAGTCAAGACAGGTGGAGCACTGAAGCTTTCTTT
size: -; D: -; J: TRBJ2-3; V: TRBV6-1; CDR3: CASSAGRDTQYF; DNA: TGTGCCAGCAGTGCGGGTCGGGATACGCAGTATTTT
size: -; D: -; J: TRBJ1-2; V: TRBV27; CDR3: CASSPADASLGSYGYTF; DNA: TGTGCCAGCAGTCCCGCCGACGCCAGTCTTGGCTCTTATGGCTACACCTTC
size: -; D: TRBD2; J: TRBJ2-1; V: TRBV5-6; CDR3: CASSEGTSNEQFF; DNA: TGTGCCAGCAGCGAAGGGACTAGCAATGAGCAGTTCTTC
size: -; D: -; J: TRBJ1-1; V: TRBV28; CDR3: CASSLYPGRGDRGTEAFF; DNA: TGTGCCAGCAGTTTGTACCCCGGGAGGGGCGACCGGGGCACTGAAGCTTTCTTT
size: -; D: -; J: TRBJ1-4; V: TRBV11-2; CDR3: CASSLAGRLRVEKLFF; DNA: TGTGCCAGCAGCTTAGCGGGACGCCTTCGGGTAGAAAAACTGTTTTTT
size: -; D: -; J: TRBJ2-7; V: TRBV2; CDR3: CASKGRVGEQYF; DNA: TGTGCCAGCAAAGGCAGGGTTGGCGAGCAGTACTTC
size: once; D: -; J: TRBJ2-4; V: TRBV28; CDR3: CASSLGRSKNIQYF; DNA: TGTGCCAGCAGTTTGGGACGGAGCAAAAACATTCAGTACTTC
size: -; D: -; J: TRBJ1-2; V: TRBV2; CDR3: CASIQGRAPGYGYTF; DNA: TGTGCCAGCATCCAGGGACGCGCCCCAGGCTATGGCTACACCTTC
size: -; D: -; J: TRBJ1-1; V: TRBV9; CDR3: CASSGSGRLRDTEAFF; DNA: TGTGCCAGCAGCGGGTCAGGGAGGCTCAGAGACACTGAAGCTTTCTTT
size: -; D: TRBD1; J: TRBJ1-1; V: TRBV7-9; CDR3: CASSPAEGANEAFF; DNA: TGTGCCAGCAGCCCAGCGGAGGGGGCGAATGAAGCTTTCTTT
size: -; D: -; J: TRBJ2-1; V: TRBV29-1; CDR3: CSSLHNEQFF; DNA: TGCAGCTCCCTTCATAATGAGCAGTTCTTC
size: -; D: -; J: TRBJ2-7; V: TRBV10-3; CDR3: CAISEERLIDEQYF; DNA: TGTGCCATCAGTGAAGAGAGGCTGATCGACGAGCAGTACTTC
size: -; D: -; J: TRBJ1-2; V: TRBV6-6; CDR3: CASRRQVLANYGYTF; DNA: TGTGCCAGCAGGAGACAGGTCTTAGCTAACTATGGCTACACCTTC
size: -; D: -; J: TRBJ2-7; V: TRBV11-2; CDR3: CASSLGPEGSYEQYF; DNA: TGTGCCAGCAGCTTAGGCCCCGAGGGGTCCTACGAGCAGTACTTC
size: -; D: TRBD2; J: TRBJ2-5; V: TRBV5-1; CDR3: CASSFGRPAQETQYF; DNA: TGCGCCAGCAGCTTCGGGAGGCCAGCCCAAGAGACCCAGTACTTC
size: few; D: -; J: TRBJ1-1; V: TRBV7-9; CDR3: CASSLARGRGSTEAFF; DNA: TGTGCCAGCAGCTTAGCGCGCGGAAGGGGCTCCACTGAAGCTTTCTTT
size: -; D: TRBD1; J: TRBJ1-5; V: TRBV27; CDR3: CASSTSTGDSNQPQHF; DNA: TGTGCCAGCAGTACAAGTACAGGGGATAGCAATCAGCCCCAGCATTTT
size: -; D: TRBD1; J: TRBJ2-1; V: TRBV4-2; CDR3: CASSLSGTGAYNEQFF; DNA: TGTGCCAGCAGCCTTTCCGGGACAGGAGCCTACAATGAGCAGTTCTTC
size: -; D: -; J: TRBJ1-2; V: TRBV28; CDR3: CASRQTGSYGYTF; DNA: TGTGCCAGCAGGCAAACAGGCTCCTATGGCTACACCTTC
size: -; D: -; J: TRBJ1-2; V: TRBV19; CDR3: CASSVDSNYGYTF; DNA: TGTGCCAGTAGTGTGGACAGTAACTATGGCTACACCTTC
size: -; D: TRBD2; J: TRBJ2-3; V: TRBV11-3; CDR3: CASSPAGGGSDTQYF; DNA: TGTGCCAGCAGTCCTGCGGGAGGAGGCTCAGATACGCAGTATTTT
size: -; D: -; J: TRBJ1-2; V: TRBV6-5; CDR3: CASSYVQGYGYTF; DNA: TGTGCCAGCAGTTACGTGCAGGGCTATGGCTACACCTTC
size: -; D: -; J: TRBJ2-5; V: TRBV5-5; CDR3: CASSLAWAGQETQYF; DNA: TGTGCCAGCAGCTTGGCCTGGGCAGGACAAGAGACCCAGTACTTC
size: -; D: -; J: TRBJ1-4; V: TRBV4-1; CDR3: CASSQDRYQDEKLFF; DNA: TGCGCCAGCAGCCAAGATAGATACCAGGATGAAAAACTGTTTTTT
size: -; D: -; J: TRBJ1-2; V: TRBV13; CDR3: CASSPQGRGNYGYTF; DNA: TGTGCCAGCAGCCCCCAGGGGAGAGGAAACTATGGCTACACCTTC
size: -; D: -; J: TRBJ2-3; V: TRBV29-1; CDR3: CSVNRRNTDTQYF; DNA: TGCAGCGTAAACAGGAGGAACACAGATACGCAGTATTTT